A selection of T cell receptor beta chains follows, all from one sample in a study of blood T cell repertoires in COVID-19. Clones were read by immunoSEQ multiplex PCR, and TCRdb kept only the in-frame ones, dropping some. The sample has 250,000 to 350,000 clones, 80% to 90% seen once; the top ten hold more than 3.5%. Source material: PBMCs or T cells enriched from blood (not recorded which). The receptor set was obtained from a woman aged 25 to 39 who had recovered from COVID-19. Each CDR3 is given with its conserved first and last residue.

>TRBJ1-1|TRBV4-2
CASSQDPAGYTEAFF
>TRBJ2-1|TRBV27
CASSFDYRDEQFF
>TRBJ2-5|TRBV28
CASSLAGTGEETQYF
>TRBJ2-7|TRBV27
CASSPDSPPSLPYEQYF
>TRBJ2-7|TRBV7-9
CASSLSGRDYEQYF
>TRBJ2-7|TRBV15
CATSDRGNSYEQYF
>TRBJ1-1|TRBV7-9
CASSLEGRSTEAFF
>TRBJ1-6|TRBV28
CASRKRDTIKYNSPLHF
>TRBJ2-3|TRBV2
CASSVTMSTDTQYF
>TRBJ2-7|TRBV3-1/TRBV3-2
CASSQDSGKREGRGTYEQYF
>TRBJ1-1|TRBV25-1
CASSPPDRSTEAFF
>TRBJ2-7|TRBV27
CASSLTGTGGREQYF
>TRBJ1-4|TRBV2
CASSLQGTTNEKLFF
>TRBJ2-7|TRBV5-1
CASSLQANYEQYF
>TRBJ1-5|TRBV10-3
CATRQGLDQPQHF
>TRBJ2-7|TRBV2
CASSFTQAGEQYF
>TRBJ1-1|TRBV5-1
CASNKEGYTEAFF
>TRBJ1-1|TRBV19
CASRRQANTEAFF
>TRBJ2-7|TRBV3-1/TRBV3-2
CASSYNRGDTYEQYF
>TRBJ2-3|TRBV3-1/TRBV3-2
CASSRYSSTDTQYF
>TRBJ2-7|TRBV7-8
CASSGGQIGVDEYF
>TRBJ1-4|TRBV7-8
CASSEGQGYEKLFF
>TRBJ2-7|TRBV28
CASSFRTLSRGEQYF
>TRBJ1-6|TRBV5-1
CASSRRLLGLRSPLHF
>TRBJ2-1|TRBV27
CASSSFRSSTSGRATEQFF
>TRBJ1-6|TRBV19
CASSTQGAPNSPLHF
>TRBJ2-5|TRBV27
CASSLGQPKGTQYF